The subject of this entry is one T cell receptor (beta chain). The authors' processing: Nucleated cell counts were estimated from reference gene primer amplification. The assay was immunoSEQ multiplex PCR, and TCRdb's table has in-frame clones only and misses some. V and J calls plus clone size are reproduced from that table; the DNA served to infer D and trimming. The sample includes 400,000 to 550,000 clones, roughly 87% of them seen just once. Germline V lookup: CDR1 SGHKS, CDR2 YYEKEE (reference sequence). The CDR3 runs 14 residues. V gave up 0 bases and J gave up 6 bases, with 10 bases separating them. This sample is drawn from a study of blood T cell repertoires in COVID-19. Whole-study context: Researchers got acute and convalescent COVID-19 samples from the United States, Italy and Spain.

The study drew participants aged about 18 to 90 years from roughly 25 US areas. Clinical history as reported by participants underpinned cohort assignment. The sequenced sample was PBMCs or T cells enriched from blood (not recorded which). The chain couples TRBV5-5 to TRBJ1-5; D unclear. The receptor's source is a woman under 30 with acute COVID-19. The CDR3 reads CASSLDIPLQPQHF. CDR3 nucleotides: TGTGCCAGCAGCTTGGACATCCCCCTTCAGCCCCAGCATTTT.